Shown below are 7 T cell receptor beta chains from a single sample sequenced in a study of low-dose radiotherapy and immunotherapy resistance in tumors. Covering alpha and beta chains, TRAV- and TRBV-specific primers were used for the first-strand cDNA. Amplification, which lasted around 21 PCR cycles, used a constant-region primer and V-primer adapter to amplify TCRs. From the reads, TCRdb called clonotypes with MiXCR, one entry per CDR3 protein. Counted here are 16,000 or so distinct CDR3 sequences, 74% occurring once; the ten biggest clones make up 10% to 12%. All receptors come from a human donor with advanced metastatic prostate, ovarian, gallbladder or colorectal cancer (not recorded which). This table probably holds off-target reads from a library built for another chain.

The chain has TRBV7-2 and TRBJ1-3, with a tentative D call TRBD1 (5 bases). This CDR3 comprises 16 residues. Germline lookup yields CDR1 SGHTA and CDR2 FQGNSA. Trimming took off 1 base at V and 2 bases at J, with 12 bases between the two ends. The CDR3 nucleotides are TGTGCCAGCAGCTTAGGACTTGGGGCAGCTGGAAACACCATATATTTT. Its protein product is CASSLGLGAAGNTIYF.

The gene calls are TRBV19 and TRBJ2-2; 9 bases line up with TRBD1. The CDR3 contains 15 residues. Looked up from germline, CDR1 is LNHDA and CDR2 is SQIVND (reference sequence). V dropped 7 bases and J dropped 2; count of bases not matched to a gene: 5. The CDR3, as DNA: TGTGCCAGTACCCAGACAGGGGGAAACACCGGGGAGCTGTTTTTT. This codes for CASTQTGGNTGELFF. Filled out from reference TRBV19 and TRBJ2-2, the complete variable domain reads DGGITQSPKYLFRKEGQNVTLSCEQNLNHDAMYWYRQDPGQGLRLIYYSQIVNDFQKGDIAEGYSVSREKKESFPLTVTSAQKNPTAFYLCASTQTGGNTGELFFGEGSRLTVL.

In DNA form, the CDR3 reads TGTGCCAGCAGCTTAGTAGTTGACTATGGCTACACCTTC. Translating gives CASSLVVDYGYTF. V is TRBV7-8 and J is TRBJ1-2; D ambiguous. The CDR3 has 13 residues. Germline V gives CDR1 SGHVS, CDR2 FQNEAQ. V lost 1 base and J lost 3, with 6 bases in between.

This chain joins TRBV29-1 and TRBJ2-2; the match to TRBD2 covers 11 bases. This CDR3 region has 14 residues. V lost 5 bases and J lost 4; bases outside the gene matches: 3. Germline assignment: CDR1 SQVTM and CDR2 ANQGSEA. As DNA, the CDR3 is TGCAGCGTTCGTCTAGCGGGAGGCACCGGGGAGCTGTTTTTT. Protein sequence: CSVRLAGGTGELFF.

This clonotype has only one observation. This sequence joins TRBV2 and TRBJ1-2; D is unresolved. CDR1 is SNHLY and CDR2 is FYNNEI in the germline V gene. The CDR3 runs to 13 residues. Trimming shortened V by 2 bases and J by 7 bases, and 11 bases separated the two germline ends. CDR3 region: CASSEIGFSGYTF. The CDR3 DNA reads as TGTGCCAGCAGTGAAATAGGGTTCTCTGGCTACACCTTC.

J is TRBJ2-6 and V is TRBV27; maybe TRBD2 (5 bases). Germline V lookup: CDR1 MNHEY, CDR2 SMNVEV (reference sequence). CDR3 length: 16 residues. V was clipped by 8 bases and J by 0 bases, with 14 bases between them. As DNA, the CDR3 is TGTGCCAGCTACGAGGGCACGATCTCTGGGGCCAACGTCCTGACTTTC. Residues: CASYEGTISGANVLTF. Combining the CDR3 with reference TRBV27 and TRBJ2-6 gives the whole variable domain EAQVTQNPRYLITVTGKKLTVTCSQNMNHEYMSWYRQDPGLGLRQIYYSMNVEVTDKGDVPEGYKVSRKEKRNFPLILESPSPNQTSLYFCASYEGTISGANVLTFGAGSRLTVL.

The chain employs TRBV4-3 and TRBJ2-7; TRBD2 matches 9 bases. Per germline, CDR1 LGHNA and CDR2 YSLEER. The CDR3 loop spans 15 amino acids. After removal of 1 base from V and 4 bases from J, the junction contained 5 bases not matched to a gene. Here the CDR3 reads CASSQVGGRGYEQYF. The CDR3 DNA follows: TGCGCCAGCAGCCAAGTCGGCGGGAGGGGGTACGAGCAGTACTTC.